The rows below give T cell receptor beta chains drawn from one sample of a study of T-cell reconstitution after alpha-beta-depleted transplantation in children. One entry per CDR3 protein, called by TCRdb with MiXCR from the PCR reads. The data contain approximately 520,000 distinct CDR3 sequences, over 25% of them seen just once; the ten biggest clones take up around 2.3%. Specimen: PBMCs from the stem cell graft donor, collected from the stem cell graft. The receptor source for this set is a human donor who donated a stem cell graft to a child with aplastic anemia. Each CDR3 is given with its conserved first and last residue. The order of the fields is D gene, V gene, clone size, J gene, CDR3 protein, CDR3 DNA. The D gene is left open where the match is weak. Clone size is not always given. Where it is, it says once, few, many or a class for expanded clones.

D: TRBD2; V: TRBV11-2; size: few; J: TRBJ2-3; CDR3: CASSPRLAGSADTQYF; DNA: TGTGCCAGCAGCCCACGACTAGCGGGTTCGGCAGATACGCAGTATTTT
D: TRBD1; V: TRBV15; size: .; J: TRBJ1-2; CDR3: CATSRTQGAYGYTF; DNA: TGTGCCACCAGCAGAACGCAGGGGGCTTATGGCTACACCTTC
D: TRBD2; V: TRBV9; size: .; J: TRBJ2-5; CDR3: CASSRGGRVEETQYF; DNA: TGTGCCAGCAGCCGGGGCGGGAGAGTCGAGGAGACCCAGTACTTC
D: TRBD2; V: TRBV7-6; size: few; J: TRBJ2-1; CDR3: CASSLVRTSGRNEQFF; DNA: TGTGCCAGCAGCTTAGTCCGGACTAGCGGGCGGAATGAGCAGTTCTTC
D: TRBD2; V: TRBV25-1; size: .; J: TRBJ2-1; CDR3: CASSEGSSGSSYNEQFF; DNA: TGTGCCAGCAGTGAAGGCAGTAGCGGGAGCTCCTACAATGAGCAGTTCTTC
D: .; V: TRBV15; size: .; J: TRBJ1-1; CDR3: CATSRDRVGEAFF; DNA: TGTGCCACCAGCAGAGATCGGGTTGGTGAAGCTTTCTTT
D: TRBD1; V: TRBV20-1; size: few; J: TRBJ2-2; CDR3: CSARDRLERQGVPNTGELFF; DNA: TGCAGTGCTAGAGATCGGTTAGAGAGACAGGGAGTCCCGAACACCGGGGAGCTGTTTTTT
D: TRBD2; V: TRBV20-1; size: few; J: TRBJ2-3; CDR3: CSARGGGSSTDTQYF; DNA: TGCAGTGCTAGAGGGGGCGGGAGTAGCACAGATACGCAGTATTTT
D: TRBD2; V: TRBV12-3/TRBV12-4; size: few; J: TRBJ2-3; CDR3: CASSSSGRPDTQYF; DNA: TGTGCCAGCAGTTCTAGCGGGCGGCCAGATACGCAGTATTTT
D: .; V: TRBV6-1; size: many; J: TRBJ1-1; CDR3: CASSWGQNTEAFF; DNA: TGTGCCAGCAGCTGGGGACAGAACACTGAAGCTTTCTTT
D: TRBD1; V: TRBV7-2; size: .; J: TRBJ2-5; CDR3: CASSQRTGVQTQYF; DNA: TGTGCCAGCAGCCAAAGGACAGGGGTGCAGACCCAGTACTTC
D: .; V: TRBV9; size: .; J: TRBJ2-5; CDR3: CASSVGRRETQYF; DNA: TGTGCCAGCAGCGTAGGACGACGGGAGACCCAGTACTTC
D: .; V: TRBV27; size: .; J: TRBJ2-2; CDR3: CASSGERNTGELFF; DNA: TGTGCCAGCAGTGGGGAGAGAAACACCGGGGAGCTGTTTTTT
D: .; V: TRBV20-1; size: few; J: TRBJ2-4; CDR3: CSAESAAGSKNIQYF; DNA: TGCAGTGCTGAATCCGCGGCAGGGTCCAAAAACATTCAGTACTTC
D: .; V: TRBV25-1; size: few; J: TRBJ2-2; CDR3: CASSVGSGELFF; DNA: TGTGCCAGCAGTGTAGGATCCGGGGAGCTGTTTTTT
D: TRBD1; V: TRBV30; size: .; J: TRBJ1-2; CDR3: CAEAIRGYGYTF; DNA: TGTGCCGAAGCGATCAGGGGGTATGGCTACACCTTC
D: .; V: TRBV5-5; size: .; J: TRBJ2-3; CDR3: CASSLAAGPTDTQYF; DNA: TGTGCCAGCAGCTTGGCCGCGGGTCCCACAGATACGCAGTATTTT